Following are 32 T cell receptor beta chains from one sample sequenced in a study of blood T cell repertoires in COVID-19. Only in-frame clones appear in the TCRdb table, and some are missing; sequencing was by immunoSEQ multiplex PCR. The sample holds approximately 350,000 clones, 80% to 90% seen once. Sequenced material: PBMCs or T cells enriched from blood (not recorded which). The receptors stem from a man in his late teens or twenties who had recovered from COVID-19.

This rearrangement joins TRBV6-1 to TRBJ1-2; maybe TRBD1 (5 bases). The CDR3 runs 16 residues. V was pared by 1 base and J by 0 bases, with 12 bases between. Germline CDR1 is MNHNS and CDR2 is SASEGT. Written as DNA, the CDR3 is TGTGCCAGCAGTGAAGGACTCGGGGGATCTAACTATGGCTACACCTTC. Amino acid sequence: CASSEGLGGSNYGYTF.

The CDR3 DNA reads TGTGCCAGCAGTTATAGCAGGGGCAATTACCCCTACGAGCAGTACTTC. Translating gives CASSYSRGNYPYEQYF. The chain uses TRBV6-5 and TRBJ2-7, with D possibly being TRBD1 (6 bases). Trimming took off 3 bases at V and 2 bases at J, with 17 bases between the two ends. The CDR3 length is 16 residues. The V gene's germline CDR1 is MNHEY and CDR2 SVGAGI.

This chain joins TRBV20-1 and TRBJ1-2; 8 bases align to TRBD1. The CDR3 is 11 amino acids. The V segment lost 5 bases and the J segment 7 bases; nucleotides outside the gene matches: 3. The germline gives CDR1 DFQATT, CDR2 SNEGSKA (reference sequence). CDR3 in DNA: TGCAGTGCTCCCAGGGGGCTTGGCTACACCTTC. As protein: CSAPRGLGYTF.

J is TRBJ1-1 and V is TRBV28, with no clear D. Germline V gene sequence: CDR1 MDHEN, CDR2 SYDVKM. V lost 8 bases to trimming and J lost 9 bases, with 10 bases between them. This CDR3 is 10 amino acids long. CDR3 protein: CASQRLQAFF. The CDR3 region has the DNA TGTGCCAGCCAGAGACTACAAGCTTTCTTT.

The chain has TRBV9 and TRBJ2-7; 10 nucleotides agree with TRBD1. The V segment lost 0 bases and the J segment 2 bases; nucleotides outside the gene matches: 5. This CDR3 is 16 amino acids long. CDR1 is SGDLS, CDR2 YYNGEE, per germline. DNA of the CDR3: TGTGCCAGCAGCGTAGGGACAGGGGGTTCCACCTACGAGCAGTACTTC. Its protein is CASSVGTGGSTYEQYF.

The chain is built from TRBV11-2 and TRBJ2-7, with a possible D match to TRBD2 (6 bases). Germline V gene sequence: CDR1 SGHAT, CDR2 FQNNGV. The CDR3 loop spans 12 amino acids. Trimming took off 3 bases at V and 7 bases at J, with 10 bases between the two ends. The CDR3 reads CASSFTAGEQYF. CDR3 nucleotides: TGTGCCAGCAGCTTCACGGCGGGGGAGCAGTACTTC.

The rearrangement uses TRBV7-9 and TRBJ1-2; 8 bases map to TRBD1. The CDR3 extends over 14 amino acids. V lost 2 bases and J lost 2; bases outside the gene matches: 1. Germline CDR1 reads SEHNR; CDR2 reads FQNEAQ (reference sequence). Here the CDR3 DNA reads TGTGCCAGCAGCTTATGGACAGGGAACTATGGCTACACCTTC. Translated, it gives CASSLWTGNYGYTF. Drawing the rest from reference TRBV7-9 and TRBJ1-2, the complete variable domain is DTGVSQNPRHKITKRGQNVTFRCDPISEHNRLYWYRQTLGQGPEFLTYFQNEAQLEKSRLLSDRFSAERPKGSFSTLEIQRTEQGDSAMYLCASSLWTGNYGYTFGSGTRLTVV.

The chain combines TRBV30 with TRBJ2-7, with TRBD2 as a possible D gene (7 bases). Germline lookup yields CDR1 GTSNPN and CDR2 SVGIG (reference sequence). V lost 0 bases to trimming and J lost 3 bases, with 18 bases between them. The CDR3 is 16 residues long. CDR3 in amino acids: CAWSVPGGLRFYEQYF. The CDR3 DNA reads as TGTGCCTGGAGTGTACCCGGGGGGCTAAGGTTCTACGAGCAGTACTTC.

The rearrangement joins TRBV10-3 to TRBJ2-3; possibly TRBD1 for D (6 bases). Between the trimmed V and J ends, which lost 10 bases and 4 bases, there was a span of 18 bases. Germline loops: CDR1 ENHRY, CDR2 SYGVKD. CDR3 length equals 14 residues. The chain's CDR3 is CATGTQGSSDTQYF. In nucleotides, the CDR3 is TGTGCCACCGGCACCCAGGGGTCATCAGATACGCAGTATTTT.

The chain carries TRBV7-2 and TRBJ1-2; D might be TRBD1 (6 bases). V lost 2 bases and J lost 2, with 15 bases in between. Germline V lookup: CDR1 SGHTA, CDR2 FQGNSA. The CDR3 runs 16 residues. The CDR3 loop reads CASSLMATRGNYGYTF. The CDR3 DNA follows: TGTGCCAGCAGCTTAATGGCCACCAGGGGAAACTATGGCTACACCTTC.

Comments on this clone: The same CDR3 can be traced to other DNA sequences in this sample. Here the CDR3 reads CASSVGTGVYNEQFF. CDR3 nucleotide sequence: TGTGCCAGCAGCGTAGGGACAGGGGTCTACAATGAGCAGTTCTTC. J is TRBJ2-1 and V is TRBV9; TRBD1 aligns across 9 bases. Germline V gene sequence: CDR1 SGDLS, CDR2 YYNGEE. CDR3 length: 15 residues. V shed 0 bases and J 3 bases; nucleotides not matched to a gene: 1.

Many counts were recorded for this clone. This chain joins TRBV9 and TRBJ2-7; D is unclear. CDR3 length equals 14 residues. Trimming removed 0 bases from V and 2 bases from J, with 9 bases in between. Germline CDR1 and CDR2: SGDLS and YYNGEE. The CDR3, as DNA: TGTGCCAGCAGCGTAGACGAGACACCCTACGAGCAGTACTTC. Amino acid sequence: CASSVDETPYEQYF.

The chain is built from TRBV6-5 and TRBJ1-2; TRBD1 might be the D (6 bases). Germline assignment: CDR1 MNHEY and CDR2 SVGAGI. V was pared by 0 bases and J by 4 bases, with 15 bases between. CDR3 length: 16 residues. The CDR3 DNA reads TGTGCCAGCAGTTACTCGATCAGGGGACTATCCTATGGCTACACCTTC. Its protein is CASSYSIRGLSYGYTF.

This chain joins TRBV7-9 and TRBJ2-2; 7 bases line up with TRBD1. V shed 5 bases and J 0 bases; nucleotides not matched to a gene: 9. Germline lookup yields CDR1 SEHNR and CDR2 FQNEAQ (reference sequence). The CDR3 spans 17 residues. CDR3 in amino acids: CASSLGTELANTGELFF. CDR3 in DNA: TGTGCCAGCAGCCTCGGGACAGAACTGGCGAACACCGGGGAGCTGTTTTTT.

This chain uses TRBV7-2 with TRBJ2-1, with 11 bases that match TRBD2. Germline V gives CDR1 SGHTA, CDR2 FQGNSA. This CDR3 contains 17 residues. J gave up 2 bases and V 5 bases, and 8 bases lay outside the gene matches. CDR3 in amino acids: CASSLRLAGKPYNEQFF. Here the CDR3 DNA reads TGTGCCAGCAGCCTCCGACTAGCGGGGAAACCCTACAATGAGCAGTTCTTC. The variable domain in full, with the rest retrieved from reference TRBV7-2 and TRBJ2-1, is GAGVSQSPSNKVTEKGKDVELRCDPISGHTALYWYRQSLGQGLEFLIYFQGNSAPDKSGLPSDRFSAERTGGSVSTLTIQRTQQEDSAVYLCASSLRLAGKPYNEQFFGPGTRLTVL.

The genes are TRBV5-1 and TRBJ2-7; perhaps TRBD1 as D (6 bases). The CDR3 contains 14 residues. Trimming stripped 1 base from V and 4 bases from J, with 12 bases between. Germline V lookup: CDR1 SGHRS, CDR2 YFSETQ. CDR3 sequence reads: CASSLSTGRYEQYF. The DNA of the CDR3 is TGCGCCAGCAGCTTGAGTACAGGGAGATACGAGCAGTACTTC. The full variable domain, rest sourced from reference TRBV5-1 and TRBJ2-7, is KAGVTQTPRYLIKTRGQQVTLSCSPISGHRSVSWYQQTPGQGLQFLFEYFSETQRNKGNFPGRFSGRQFSNSRSEMNVSTLELGDSALYLCASSLSTGRYEQYFGPGTRLTVT.

The rearrangement joins TRBV5-1 to TRBJ2-5, with 7 bases fitting TRBD1. The CDR3 has 13 residues. With 4 bases clipped from V and 5 bases from J, the junction kept 5 bases outside the gene matches. CDR1 is SGHRS and CDR2 is YFSETQ in the germline V gene. This CDR3 is CASSVQGRETQYF. In DNA, the CDR3 is TGCGCCAGCAGCGTACAGGGGCGGGAGACCCAGTACTTC.

The chain combines TRBV9 with TRBJ2-5, with TRBD1 matching 8 bases. V lost 0 bases and J lost 2; bases outside the gene matches: 6. CDR1 and CDR2 from the germline V gene are SGDLS and YYNGEE. The CDR3 has 16 residues. In nucleotides, the CDR3 is TGTGCCAGCAGCGTAGTTGGACAGGGCTGGCAAGAGACCCAGTACTTC. Amino acid sequence: CASSVVGQGWQETQYF.

The chain links TRBV15 to TRBJ1-4; TRBD1 matches 7 bases. Trimming took 1 base from V and 5 from J; bases not matched to a gene: 7. Germline lookup yields CDR1 LNHNV and CDR2 YYDKDF (reference sequence). The CDR3 consists of 16 residues. In DNA, the CDR3 is TGTGCCACCAGCAGAGTGTTGGACAGGTCGAATGAAAAACTGTTTTTT. It translates to CATSRVLDRSNEKLFF.

The genes are TRBV7-9 and TRBJ1-2; D uncertain. CDR3 size: 14 residues. Germline V CDR1 and CDR2: SEHNR, FQNEAQ (reference sequence). The V end lost 1 base, the J end lost 8 bases, and 14 bases lay between the germline ends. Written as DNA, the CDR3 is TGTGCCAGCAGCTTAGGAGGGCCCGAGCCCGGCTACACCTTC. Translation: CASSLGGPEPGYTF.

The chain joins TRBV6-5 to TRBJ2-7; 7 bases agree with TRBD1. The CDR3 runs to 14 residues. From germline, CDR1 is MNHEY and CDR2 SVGAGI. V was clipped by 6 bases and J by 1 base; unmatched bases: 6. The CDR3 nucleotides are TGTGCCAGCAGCCAGGGACAGCAGTCCTACGAGCAGTACTTC. Encoded protein: CASSQGQQSYEQYF.

This chain connects TRBV9 to TRBJ2-2; possibly TRBD2 for D (5 bases). The V end lost 2 bases, the J end lost 4 bases, and 15 bases lay between the germline ends. The CDR3 spans 16 residues. Germline CDR1 reads SGDLS; CDR2 reads YYNGEE. In DNA, the CDR3 is TGTGCCAGCAGCGTCTTGGGGAGTTCAGGCACCGGGGAGCTGTTTTTT. Amino acids: CASSVLGSSGTGELFF.

The chain joins TRBV9 to TRBJ1-2; the D is unclear. CDR1 is SGDLS and CDR2 is YYNGEE in the germline V gene. The CDR3 consists of 13 residues. Trimming removed 4 bases at V and 5 bases at J, with 12 bases between. As DNA, the CDR3 is TGTGCCAGCAGCATAGACGAGATTTATGGCTACACCTTC. This codes for CASSIDEIYGYTF.

The sample holds one count of this clone. The chain recombines TRBV21-1 with TRBJ2-7; no check of the table's D call, TRBD2, against the DNA was made. TRBV21-1 is a known pseudogene. CDR3 size: 16 residues. The CDR3 is CASSRVPADFTYEQYF. In nucleotides, the CDR3 is TGTGCCAGCAGCCGGGTGCCCGCAGACTTTACCTACGAGCAGTACTTC.

This clone was observed a handful of times. The V and J genes are TRBV16 and TRBJ2-7, with 9 bases matching TRBD1. Per the germline V gene, CDR1 is KGHSY and CDR2 is FQNENV. CDR3 length equals 13 residues. Germline trimming cut 4 bases from V and 6 bases from J; bases unmatched to any gene: 4. The CDR3 bases are TGTGCCAGCAGCCTGGGACAGGGACGCGAGCAGTACTTC. It encodes CASSLGQGREQYF.

The chain uses TRBV19 and TRBJ2-1, with 15 bases that match TRBD2. The CDR3 consists of 19 residues. Unmatched junction bases numbered 8, after V lost 5 bases and J lost 0 bases. CDR1 and CDR2 from the germline V gene are LNHDA and SQIVND (reference sequence). CDR3 region: CASSPGTSGRLSSYNEQFF. The DNA for the CDR3 is TGTGCCAGTAGTCCAGGGACTAGCGGGAGGCTTAGCTCCTACAATGAGCAGTTCTTC. The variable domain in full, with the rest retrieved from reference TRBV19 and TRBJ2-1, is DGGITQSPKYLFRKEGQNVTLSCEQNLNHDAMYWYRQDPGQGLRLIYYSQIVNDFQKGDIAEGYSVSREKKESFPLTVTSAQKNPTAFYLCASSPGTSGRLSSYNEQFFGPGTRLTVL.

The chain recombines TRBV6-7 with TRBJ2-7; tentative D call: TRBD1 (6 bases). TRBV6-7 qualifies as an ORF whose function is uncertain. Trimming removed 6 bases at V and 6 bases at J, with 18 bases between. The CDR3 spans 14 residues. Here the CDR3 reads CASRIPGHSPEQYF. The CDR3 region has the DNA TGTGCCAGCAGAATACCGGGACACTCACCCGAGCAGTACTTC.

This clone was counted once. The rearrangement uses TRBV12-5 and TRBJ1-1; 7 bases match TRBD1. Germline V gene sequence: CDR1 LGHNT, CDR2 FRNRAP. This CDR3 has 15 residues. The trim removed 4 bases at V and 8 bases at J, leaving 13 bases unmatched. The CDR3 loop reads CASGSPHLTGAEAFF. The CDR3 nucleotides are TGTGCTAGTGGTTCCCCACATCTAACAGGGGCCGAAGCTTTCTTT. Supplemented by reference TRBV12-5 and TRBJ1-1, the full variable domain reads DARVTQTPRHKVTEMGQEVTMRCQPILGHNTVFWYRQTMMQGLELLAYFRNRAPLDDSGMPKDRFSAEMPDATLATLKIQPSEPRDSAVYFCASGSPHLTGAEAFFGQGTRLTVV.

This clone was seen just once. This chain connects TRBV5-4 to TRBJ1-5, with D tentatively TRBD1 (5 bases). The CDR3 sequence is 15 residues long. From germline, CDR1 is SGHNT and CDR2 YYREEE (reference sequence). The V end lost 3 bases, the J end lost 2 bases, and 12 bases lay between the germline ends. This CDR3 is CASSYMEGGNQPQHF. In nucleotides, the CDR3 is TGTGCCAGCAGCTATATGGAAGGGGGCAATCAGCCCCAGCATTTT.

The chain links TRBV18 to TRBJ1-1; D uncertain. From germline, CDR1 is KGHSH and CDR2 LQKENI. The CDR3 sequence is 13 residues long. The V end was cut by 3 bases, the J end by 3 bases, with 8 bases between. In nucleotides, the CDR3 is TGTGCCAGCTCACCGTCCTTAGACACTGAAGCTTTCTTT. Its translation: CASSPSLDTEAFF.

CDR3: CASSPREAAPDIQYF. For the CDR3, the DNA is TGCGCCAGCAGCCCGAGGGAGGCAGCCCCTGACATTCAGTACTTC. The V gene is TRBV4-1, the J gene TRBJ2-4; D might be TRBD2 (6 bases). The CDR3 has 15 amino acids. Germline CDR1 reads MGHRA; CDR2 reads YSYEKL. V shed 4 bases and J shed 8 bases, with 18 bases lying between them.

This clone was detected only once. V and J are TRBV10-3 and TRBJ2-1, with a possible D match to TRBD2 (6 bases). Trimming took off 10 bases at V and 1 base at J, with 20 bases between the two ends. In germline, CDR1 is ENHRY, CDR2 SYGVKD. The CDR3 extends over 16 amino acids. In DNA form, the CDR3 reads TGTGCCACCATTGACCCCGAGCGGGCGTCCTACAATGAGCAGTTCTTC. Translated, it gives CATIDPERASYNEQFF.